These 9 T cell receptor beta chains originate from one sample sequenced in a study of radiotherapy plus CTLA-4 blockade in lung cancer. Clones were read by immunoSEQ multiplex PCR, and TCRdb kept only the in-frame ones, dropping some. The sample lists over 45,000 clones; more than 60% were seen once. Source: peripheral blood, taken from a patient treated with radiotherapy plus ipilimumab. The receptors originated from a human donor with non-small cell lung cancer who had a complete response to radiotherapy plus ipilimumab.

V gene TRBV7-9 combines with J gene TRBJ2-1; 7 positions match TRBD1. Germline V gene sequence: CDR1 SEHNR, CDR2 FQNEAQ (reference sequence). The CDR3 has 11 amino acids. V dropped 2 bases and J dropped 15; count of bases not matched to a gene: 4. CDR3 residues: CASSLTTGPFF. The CDR3 nucleotides are TGTGCCAGCAGCTTAACGACAGGGCCGTTCTTC.

V and J are TRBV19 and TRBJ2-2, with 7 nucleotides matching TRBD2. Germline CDR1 is LNHDA and CDR2 is SQIVND (reference sequence). CDR3 length equals 13 residues. The trim removed 9 bases at V and 4 bases at J, leaving 5 bases unmatched. CDR3 sequence (DNA): TGTGCCAGCTCGACTAGCCGCACCGGGGAGCTGTTTTTT. Translating it yields CASSTSRTGELFF.

This clone showed up just once. The chain employs TRBV19 and TRBJ1-1; D might be TRBD1 (6 bases). CDR3 length: 13 amino acids. Per the germline V gene, CDR1 is LNHDA and CDR2 is SQIVND (reference sequence). V was clipped by 9 bases and J by 0 bases, with 11 bases between them. The CDR3 protein is CASQTGMNTEAFF. The CDR3, as DNA: TGTGCCAGCCAAACAGGGATGAACACTGAAGCTTTCTTT.

Of note for this clone: The same CDR3 arises from other DNA sequences in this sample as well. The J gene is TRBJ2-2, the V gene TRBV29-1; 8 nucleotides match TRBD2. The CDR3 runs 13 residues. Germline CDR1 SQVTM, CDR2 ANQGSEA. The DNA for the CDR3 is TGCAGTGGGCTAGCGGGCCCCGGAAGGGAGCTGTTTTTT. This encodes CSGLAGPGRELFF.

This rearrangement joins TRBV7-9 to TRBJ1-3; no definite D call. The CDR3 contains 14 residues. The germline V gene has CDR1 SEHNR and CDR2 FQNEAQ (reference sequence). Deletions cut 2 bases from V and 2 bases from J, with 7 bases between. CDR3 in DNA: TGTGCCAGCAGCTTAAATACAGCTGGAAACACCATATATTTT. Its translation: CASSLNTAGNTIYF. The full variable domain, in which reference TRBV7-9 and TRBJ1-3 provide the parts outside the CDR3, is DTGVSQNPRHKITKRGQNVTFRCDPISEHNRLYWYRQTLGQGPEFLTYFQNEAQLEKSRLLSDRFSAERPKGSFSTLEIQRTEQGDSAMYLCASSLNTAGNTIYFGEGSWLTVV.

This clone was detected a few times. The chain carries TRBV14 and TRBJ1-5; D call uncertain. The CDR3 is made up of 17 amino acids. Germline lookup yields CDR1 SGHDN and CDR2 FVKESK. V dropped 0 bases and J dropped 6 bases, with 18 bases sitting between them. In DNA form, the CDR3 reads TGTGCCAGCAGCCAAGAATCGCAGGATTGGGTGAGTCAGCCCCAGCATTTT. Protein product: CASSQESQDWVSQPQHF. Full variable domain (outside the CDR3, taken from reference TRBV14 and TRBJ1-5): EAGVTQFPSHSVIEKGQTVTLRCDPISGHDNLYWYRRVMGKEIKFLLHFVKESKQDESGMPNNRFLAERTGGTYSTLKVQPAELEDSGVYFCASSQESQDWVSQPQHFGDGTRLSIL.

V and J are TRBV7-2 and TRBJ2-5; TRBD2 matches at 13 bases. CDR1 is SGHTA, CDR2 FQGNSA, per germline. J lost 7 bases, V lost 2 bases, and 7 bases had no gene match. The CDR3 has 16 residues. CDR3 DNA sequence: TGTGCCAGCAGCTTACCGACTAGCGGGGGGCCCGGGACCCAGTACTTC. Translation gives CASSLPTSGGPGTQYF. The variable domain in full, completed from reference TRBV7-2 and TRBJ2-5, reads GAGVSQSPSNKVTEKGKDVELRCDPISGHTALYWYRQSLGQGLEFLIYFQGNSAPDKSGLPSDRFSAERTGGSVSTLTIQRTQQEDSAVYLCASSLPTSGGPGTQYFGPGTRLLVL.

This clone was seen a single time. This chain connects TRBV4-2 to TRBJ2-3; 10 bases align to TRBD2. Germline V CDR1 and CDR2: LGHNA, YNFKEQ. Trimming took 0 bases from V and 3 from J; bases not matched to a gene: 12. The CDR3 has 19 residues. The CDR3 region is CASSQDIGERGGKTDTQYF. The DNA for the CDR3 is TGTGCCAGCAGCCAAGATATCGGGGAGCGGGGGGGCAAAACAGATACGCAGTATTTT.

By frequency in the sample, this clone is medium-sized. This chain connects TRBV4-3 to TRBJ2-7, with 8 bases matching TRBD1. Looked up from germline, CDR1 is LGHNA and CDR2 is YSLEER. There are 15 residues in the CDR3. V gave up 0 bases and J gave up 4 bases; unmatched junction bases: 5. Here the CDR3 reads CASSQDRTGIYEQYV. In DNA form, the CDR3 reads TGCGCCAGCAGCCAAGACCGGACAGGGATATACGAGCAGTACGTC.